The 20 T cell receptor beta chains listed next were all sequenced from one sample in a study of vaccination and CD4 T cells after COVID-19. No antigens are known for them. Treatment in this sample: approximately nine-day PBMC culture with coronavirus spike peptide pools or control peptides (ViraFEST assay). Gathering of the CD4+ T cells, from the unexposed donor, took place before the COVID-19 pandemic (2011-2018). Sequencing of DNA taken from cultured CD4+ T cells relied on the Oncomine TCR Beta short-read assay. TCRdb independently ran MiXCR on the PCR reads; one entry per CDR3 protein. Of 5,000 to 7,500 distinct CDR3 sequences in the sample, about 32% are singletons; the top ten hold around 28%. Material: CD4+ T cells from blood, cultured in vitro. The receptors shown here come from a human donor in good health.

This clonotype has a handful of counts. This rearrangement joins TRBV7-9 to TRBJ2-7; 8 bases map to TRBD1. The ends lost 4 bases at V and 2 bases at J; junction bases unmatched: 7. CDR1 is SEHNR and CDR2 is FQNEAQ in the germline V gene (reference sequence). The CDR3 is 15 residues long. This CDR3 is CASSSPDREPYEQYF. The CDR3 DNA reads as TGTGCCAGCAGCTCCCCGGACAGGGAGCCCTACGAGCAGTACTTC.

On this clonotype itself: At one end, the junction sequence differs from germline, possibly due to a read error. This sequence joins TRBV4-2 and TRBJ1-1, with D maybe TRBD1 (5 bases). The germline gives CDR1 LGHNA, CDR2 YNFKEQ. The CDR3 has 14 residues. The CDR3 loop is CASSPFGANTGAFF. CDR3 nucleotide sequence: TGTGCCAGCAGCCCATTCGGGGCTAACACTGGAGCTTTCTTT.

V gene TRBV20-1 combines with J gene TRBJ1-4; 8 bases match TRBD1. The CDR3 runs to 13 residues. The ends lost 5 bases at V and 5 bases at J; junction bases unmatched: 4. The germline V gene has CDR1 DFQATT and CDR2 SNEGSKA (reference sequence). Here the CDR3 reads CSAPQGANEKLFF. In DNA form, the CDR3 reads TGCAGTGCTCCTCAGGGGGCGAATGAAAAACTGTTTTTT.

The genes are TRBV7-3 and TRBJ2-7; D possibly uses TRBD1 or TRBD2 (5 bases each). V lost 5 bases and J lost 9, with 17 bases in between. Germline V gene data show CDR1 as SGHTA and CDR2 as FQGTGA. The CDR3 loop spans 13 amino acids. The CDR3 loop is CASSPGTYTGQYF. The CDR3 bases are TGTGCCAGCAGCCCAGGGACCTATACCGGGCAGTACTTC.

There are a few counts of this clonotype. The chain carries TRBV20-1 and TRBJ1-2, with a possible D match to TRBD1 (5 bases). V was clipped by 1 base and J by 4 bases, with 13 bases between them. The length of the CDR3 is 14 residues. CDR1 and CDR2 from the germline V gene are DFQATT and SNEGSKA (reference sequence). CDR3 nucleotides: TGCAGTGCTAGAGGCGGGGGACGTGGCTATGGCTACACCTTC. Translated, it gives CSARGGGRGYGYTF.

V and J are TRBV19 and TRBJ1-1; 11 nucleotides align to TRBD1. Losses at the gene ends were 6 bases for V and 3 bases for J; bases not matched to a gene: 6. The CDR3 spans 15 residues. Germline assignment: CDR1 LNHDA and CDR2 SQIVND (reference sequence). CDR3 sequence: CASRGQGAWDTEAFF. The CDR3 DNA sequence: TGTGCCAGTAGAGGACAGGGGGCTTGGGACACTGAAGCTTTCTTT.

The chain recombines TRBV14 with TRBJ1-2; possible D gene TRBD1, 5 bases. V was clipped by 0 bases and J by 4 bases, with 15 bases between them. Germline V gives CDR1 SGHDN, CDR2 FVKESK. This CDR3 has 16 residues. The CDR3 bases are TGTGCCAGCAGCCAAGAGGGACCTCAAATGGGCTATGGCTACACCTTC. It specifies CASSQEGPQMGYGYTF.

This clonotype appeared a few times. A junction boundary mismatches the germline segment, possibly from a read error. The J gene is TRBJ1-2, the V gene TRBV6-1, with D unresolved. This CDR3 comprises 9 residues. CDR1 and CDR2 from the germline V gene are MNHNS and SASEGT. Here the CDR3 DNA reads TGTGCCAGCAGCCCCCCCTGGGCCTTC. It translates to CASSPPWAF.

This clonotype was seen only a few times. This rearrangement joins TRBV20-1 to TRBJ1-2; 8 nucleotides align to TRBD1. The trim removed 4 bases at V and 3 bases at J, leaving 4 bases unmatched. CDR1 and CDR2 from the germline V gene are DFQATT and SNEGSKA (reference sequence). The CDR3 is 13 amino acids. CDR3 sequence (DNA): TGCAGTGCTATGACAGGGGCCTACTATGGCTACACCTTC. Translated, it gives CSAMTGAYYGYTF.

This chain joins TRBV11-2 and TRBJ1-5; tentatively, D is TRBD1 (5 bases). CDR3 length: 13 residues. Germline CDR1 is SGHAT and CDR2 is FQNNGV. V gave up 1 base and J gave up 5 bases, with 6 bases separating them. CDR3 in amino acids: CASSLGQYQPQHF. CDR3 nucleotides: TGTGCCAGCAGCTTAGGACAGTATCAGCCCCAGCATTTT.

This clonotype was counted between two and nine times. V and J are TRBV24-1 and TRBJ2-3; D remains ambiguous. Germline V gene sequence: CDR1 KGHDR, CDR2 SFDVKD. The CDR3 covers 13 residues. Trimming shortened V by 0 bases and J by 3 bases, and 3 bases separated the two germline ends. CDR3 nucleotide sequence: TGTGCCACCAGTGATTTGCAGACAGATACGCAGTATTTT. This translates into CATSDLQTDTQYF.

Written as DNA, the CDR3 is TGTGCCAGCAGTTGGAGGACAGGGGACACCGGGGAGCTGTTTTTT. Residues: CASSWRTGDTGELFF. This rearrangement joins TRBV12-3 or TRBV12-4 to TRBJ2-2; 9 nucleotides line up with TRBD1. The CDR3 runs 15 residues. V gave up 4 bases and J gave up 3 bases; unmatched junction bases: 3.

The chain couples TRBV10-1 to TRBJ1-1; D is undetermined. Per germline, CDR1 WNHNN and CDR2 SYGVQD (reference sequence). Trimming stripped 3 bases from V and 1 base from J, with 9 bases between. CDR3 size: 14 residues. As DNA, the CDR3 is TGCGCCAGCAGTGATCTACGGGGGAACACTGAAGCTTTCTTT. Translated: CASSDLRGNTEAFF.

The chain uses TRBV12-3 or TRBV12-4 and TRBJ1-6; no definite D call. The germline V and J ends were trimmed by 5 bases and 2 bases, with 10 bases remaining between them. The length of the CDR3 is 15 residues. The CDR3 DNA is TGTGCCAGCAGTCTCAACGGGCCCTATAATTCACCCCTCCACTTT. This translates into CASSLNGPYNSPLHF.

The V call is TRBV6-1, the J call TRBJ2-3, with TRBD1 identical over 8 bases. Per the germline V gene, CDR1 is MNHNS and CDR2 is SASEGT. The CDR3 is made up of 14 amino acids. Trimming took 8 bases from V and 7 from J; bases not matched to a gene: 11. The CDR3 here is CASGRDTGGNTQYF. The CDR3 bases are TGTGCCAGCGGGCGGGACACAGGGGGAAATACGCAGTATTTT.

This clonotype came up a few times. The genes are TRBV7-2 and TRBJ2-5, with TRBD2 matching over 10 bases. The V and J ends lost 2 bases and 1 base, in that order; junction bases with no gene match: 4. CDR1 is SGHTA, CDR2 FQGNSA, per germline. This CDR3 contains 16 residues. The DNA of the CDR3 is TGTGCCAGCAGCTTAAGCACTAGCGGGGTCCAAGAGACCCAGTACTTC. It specifies CASSLSTSGVQETQYF.

The chain has TRBV2 and TRBJ1-2, with D tentatively TRBD1 (6 bases). V lost 4 bases and J lost 8, with 11 bases in between. CDR3 length equals 12 residues. The V gene's germline CDR1 is SNHLY and CDR2 FYNNEI. This chain's CDR3 is CASSVTGRGYTF. The CDR3 DNA reads TGTGCCAGCAGTGTCACAGGGAGAGGCTACACCTTC.

This clonotype has a handful of counts. V is TRBV20-1 and J is TRBJ2-3, with D possibly matching TRBD1 (5 bases). This CDR3 spans 16 amino acids. Germline assignment: CDR1 DFQATT and CDR2 SNEGSKA (reference sequence). V gave up 0 bases and J gave up 1 base, with 14 bases separating them. The CDR3 sequence is CSARDLGVVGTDTQYF. The CDR3 nucleotides read TGCAGTGCTAGAGACTTAGGGGTTGTGGGCACAGATACGCAGTATTTT.

Notes on this clonotype: A junction boundary mismatches the germline segment, possibly from a read error. The chain links TRBV6-5 to TRBJ1-6, with 10 bases lining up with TRBD1. Germline assignment: CDR1 MNHEY and CDR2 SVGAGI. CDR3 length: 17 amino acids. The CDR3 coding sequence is TGTGCCAACAGTTACTCGGTCCCGGGACAGGGGAAATCACCCCTCCACTTT. As protein: CANSYSVPGQGKSPLHF.

This chain uses TRBV10-3 with TRBJ1-1; D perhaps matches TRBD1 (5 bases). Trimming removed 0 bases at V and 11 bases at J, with 19 bases between. In germline, CDR1 is ENHRY, CDR2 SYGVKD. The CDR3 has 15 amino acids. The CDR3 nucleotides are TGTGCCATCAGTGAGTCAGGAGACAGTGGGTTCATTGCTTTCTTT. This gives the protein CAISESGDSGFIAFF.